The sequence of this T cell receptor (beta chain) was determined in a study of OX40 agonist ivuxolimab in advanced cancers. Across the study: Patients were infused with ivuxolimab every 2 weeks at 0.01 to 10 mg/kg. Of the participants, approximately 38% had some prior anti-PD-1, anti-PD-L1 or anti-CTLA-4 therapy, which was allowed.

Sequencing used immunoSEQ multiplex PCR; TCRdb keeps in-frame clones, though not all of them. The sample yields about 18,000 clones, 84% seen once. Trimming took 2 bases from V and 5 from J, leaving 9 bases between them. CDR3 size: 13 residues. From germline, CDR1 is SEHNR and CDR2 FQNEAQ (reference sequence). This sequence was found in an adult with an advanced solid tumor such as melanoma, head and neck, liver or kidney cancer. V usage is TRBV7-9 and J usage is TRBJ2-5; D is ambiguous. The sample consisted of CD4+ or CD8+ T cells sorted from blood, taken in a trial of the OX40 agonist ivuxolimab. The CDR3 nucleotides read TGTGCCAGCAGCTTAAACGGAGTGGAGACCCAGTACTTC. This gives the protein CASSLNGVETQYF.